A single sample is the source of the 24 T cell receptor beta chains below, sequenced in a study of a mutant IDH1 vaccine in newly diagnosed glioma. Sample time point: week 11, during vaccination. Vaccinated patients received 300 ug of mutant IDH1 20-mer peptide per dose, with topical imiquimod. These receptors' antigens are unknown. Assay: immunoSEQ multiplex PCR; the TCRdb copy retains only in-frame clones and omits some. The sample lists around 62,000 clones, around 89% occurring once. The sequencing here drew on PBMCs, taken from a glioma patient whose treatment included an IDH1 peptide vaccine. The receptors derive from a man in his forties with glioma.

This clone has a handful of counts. The CDR3: CASSQSLNREGQPQHF. The CDR3 DNA reads as TGCGCCAGCAGCCAGTCCCTTAACAGGGAGGGTCAGCCCCAGCATTTT. The chain uses TRBV4-3 and TRBJ1-5, with D possibly being TRBD1 (6 bases). Trimming left V 3 bases short and J 6 bases short, with 18 bases between. The CDR3 is made up of 16 amino acids. Per the germline V gene, CDR1 is LGHNA and CDR2 is YSLEER.

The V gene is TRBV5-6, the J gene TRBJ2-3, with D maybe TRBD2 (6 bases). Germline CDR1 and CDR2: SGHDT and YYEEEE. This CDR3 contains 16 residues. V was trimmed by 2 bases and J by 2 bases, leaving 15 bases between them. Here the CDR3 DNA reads TGTGCCAGCAGCTTATTTTTGGGAGGCCCCACAGATACGCAGTATTTT. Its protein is CASSLFLGGPTDTQYF.

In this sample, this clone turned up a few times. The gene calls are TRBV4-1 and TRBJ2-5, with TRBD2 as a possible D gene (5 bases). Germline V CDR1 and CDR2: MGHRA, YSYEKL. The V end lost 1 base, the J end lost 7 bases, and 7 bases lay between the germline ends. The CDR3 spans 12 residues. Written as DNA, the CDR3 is TGCGCCAGCAGCCAAGTAGGAGGGACCCAGTACTTC. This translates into CASSQVGGTQYF.

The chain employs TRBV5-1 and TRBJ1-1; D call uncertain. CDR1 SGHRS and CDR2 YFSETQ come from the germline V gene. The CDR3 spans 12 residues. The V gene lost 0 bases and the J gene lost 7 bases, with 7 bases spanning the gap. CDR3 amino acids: CASSLGKNEAFF. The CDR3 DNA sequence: TGCGCCAGCAGCTTGGGAAAGAATGAAGCTTTCTTT.

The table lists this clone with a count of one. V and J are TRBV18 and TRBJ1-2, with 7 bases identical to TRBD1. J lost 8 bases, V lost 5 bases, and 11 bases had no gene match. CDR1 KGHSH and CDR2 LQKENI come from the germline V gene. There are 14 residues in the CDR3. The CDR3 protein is CASSTDRNVEGYTF. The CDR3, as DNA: TGTGCCAGCTCAACGGACAGGAATGTAGAAGGCTACACCTTC.

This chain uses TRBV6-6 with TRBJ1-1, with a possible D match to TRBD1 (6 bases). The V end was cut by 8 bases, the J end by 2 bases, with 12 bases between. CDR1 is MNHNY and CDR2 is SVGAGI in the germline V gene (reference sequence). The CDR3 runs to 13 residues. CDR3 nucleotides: TGTGCCAGCTGGGGGACATCAAACACTGAAGCTTTCTTT. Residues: CASWGTSNTEAFF.

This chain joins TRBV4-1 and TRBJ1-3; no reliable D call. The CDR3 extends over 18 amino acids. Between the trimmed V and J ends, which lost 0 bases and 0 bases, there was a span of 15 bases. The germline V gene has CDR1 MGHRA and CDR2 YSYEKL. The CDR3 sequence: CASSQDAPVSYSGNTIYF. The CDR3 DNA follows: TGCGCCAGCAGCCAAGATGCTCCGGTATCCTACTCTGGAAACACCATATATTTT.

DNA of the CDR3: TGCAGCGTTGAAAACAGGGGGCGAGTGAACACTGAAGCTTTCTTT. Translating gives CSVENRGRVNTEAFF. The chain links TRBV29-1 to TRBJ1-1, with TRBD1 identical over 9 bases. Germline V gene data show CDR1 as SQVTM and CDR2 as ANQGSEA. Losses at the gene ends were 2 bases for V and 0 bases for J; bases not matched to a gene: 4. CDR3 size: 15 residues.

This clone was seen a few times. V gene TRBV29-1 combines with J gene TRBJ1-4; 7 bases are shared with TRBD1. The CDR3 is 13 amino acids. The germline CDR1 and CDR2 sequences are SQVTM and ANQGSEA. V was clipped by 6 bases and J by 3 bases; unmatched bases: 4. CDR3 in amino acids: CSVTTGPNEKLFF. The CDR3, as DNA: TGCAGCGTGACGACAGGGCCTAATGAAAAACTGTTTTTT.

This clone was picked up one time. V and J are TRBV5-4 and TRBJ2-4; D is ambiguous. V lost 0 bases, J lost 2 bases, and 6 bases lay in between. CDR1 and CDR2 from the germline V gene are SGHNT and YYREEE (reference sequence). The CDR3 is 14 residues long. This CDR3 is CASSLVSSKNIQYF. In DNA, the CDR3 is TGTGCCAGCAGCTTGGTCTCTTCCAAAAACATTCAGTACTTC.

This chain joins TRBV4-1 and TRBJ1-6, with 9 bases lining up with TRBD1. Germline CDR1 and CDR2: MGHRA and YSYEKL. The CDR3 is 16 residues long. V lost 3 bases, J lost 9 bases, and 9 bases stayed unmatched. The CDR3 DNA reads TGCGCCAGCAGCCAGGGGGACAGGGTAATACTTTCACCCCTCCACTTT. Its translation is CASSQGDRVILSPLHF.

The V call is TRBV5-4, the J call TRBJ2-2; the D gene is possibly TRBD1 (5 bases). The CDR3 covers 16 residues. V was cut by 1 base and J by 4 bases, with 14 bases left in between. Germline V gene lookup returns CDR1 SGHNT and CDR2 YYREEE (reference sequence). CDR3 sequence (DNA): TGTGCCAGCAGCTTGAAGCAGGGTGTAAGCACCGGGGAGCTGTTTTTT. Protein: CASSLKQGVSTGELFF. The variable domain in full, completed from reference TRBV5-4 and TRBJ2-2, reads ETGVTQSPTHLIKTRGQQVTLRCSSQSGHNTVSWYQQALGQGPQFIFQYYREEENGRGNFPPRFSGLQFPNYSSELNVNALELDDSALYLCASSLKQGVSTGELFFGEGSRLTVL.

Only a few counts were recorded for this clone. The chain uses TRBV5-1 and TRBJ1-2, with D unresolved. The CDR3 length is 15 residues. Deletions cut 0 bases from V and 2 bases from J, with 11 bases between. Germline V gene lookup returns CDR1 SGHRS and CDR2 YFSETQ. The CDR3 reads CASSLAGERNYGYTF. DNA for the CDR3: TGCGCCAGCAGCTTGGCAGGAGAAAGGAACTATGGCTACACCTTC.

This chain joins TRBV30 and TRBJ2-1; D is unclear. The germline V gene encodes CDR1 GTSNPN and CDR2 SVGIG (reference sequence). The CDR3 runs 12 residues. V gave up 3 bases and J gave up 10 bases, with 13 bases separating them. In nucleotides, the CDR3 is TGTGCCTGGAGCCCCAACTACGGGGAGCAGTTCTTC. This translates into CAWSPNYGEQFF.

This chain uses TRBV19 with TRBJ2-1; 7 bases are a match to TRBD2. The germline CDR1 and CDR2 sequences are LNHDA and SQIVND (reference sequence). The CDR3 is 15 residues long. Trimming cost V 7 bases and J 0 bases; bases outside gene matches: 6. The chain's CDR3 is CASMGGGTSYNEQFF. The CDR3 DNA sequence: TGTGCCAGTATGGGGGGAGGGACCTCCTACAATGAGCAGTTCTTC.

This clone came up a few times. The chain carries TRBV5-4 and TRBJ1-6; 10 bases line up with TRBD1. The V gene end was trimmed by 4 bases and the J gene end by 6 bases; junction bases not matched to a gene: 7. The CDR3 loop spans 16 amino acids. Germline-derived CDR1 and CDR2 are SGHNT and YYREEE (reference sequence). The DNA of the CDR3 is TGTGCCAGCAGCCCGGGAGGGGACAGGGGTAATTCACCCCTCCACTTT. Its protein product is CASSPGGDRGNSPLHF.

The CDR3 loop is CAISEPAGTRQETQYF. The CDR3 DNA is TGTGCCATCAGTGAGCCGGCCGGGACTAGGCAAGAGACCCAGTACTTC. This sequence joins TRBV10-3 and TRBJ2-5, with 8 bases that match TRBD2. V was clipped by 2 bases and J by 2 bases; unmatched bases: 7. Germline V gene lookup returns CDR1 ENHRY and CDR2 SYGVKD. The CDR3 loop spans 16 amino acids.

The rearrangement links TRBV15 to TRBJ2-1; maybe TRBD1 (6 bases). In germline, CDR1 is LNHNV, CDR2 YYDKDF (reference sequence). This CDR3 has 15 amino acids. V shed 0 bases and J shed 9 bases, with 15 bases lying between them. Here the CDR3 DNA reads TGTGCCACCAGCAGAGATTCACCAGGGGTTTTTGAGCAGTTCTTC. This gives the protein CATSRDSPGVFEQFF.

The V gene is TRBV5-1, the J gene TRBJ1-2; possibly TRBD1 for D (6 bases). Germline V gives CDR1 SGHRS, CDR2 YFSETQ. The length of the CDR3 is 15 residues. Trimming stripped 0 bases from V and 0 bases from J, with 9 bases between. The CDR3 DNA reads TGCGCCAGCAGCTTGGTACAGGGCGCTAACTATGGCTACACCTTC. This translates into CASSLVQGANYGYTF.

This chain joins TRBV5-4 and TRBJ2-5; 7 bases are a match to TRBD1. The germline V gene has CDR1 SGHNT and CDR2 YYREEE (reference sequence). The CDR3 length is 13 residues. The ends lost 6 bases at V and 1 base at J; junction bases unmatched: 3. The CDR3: CASTTGIQETQYF. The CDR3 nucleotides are TGTGCCAGCACGACAGGGATCCAAGAGACCCAGTACTTC. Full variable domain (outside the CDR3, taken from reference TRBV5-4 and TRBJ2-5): ETGVTQSPTHLIKTRGQQVTLRCSSQSGHNTVSWYQQALGQGPQFIFQYYREEENGRGNFPPRFSGLQFPNYSSELNVNALELDDSALYLCASTTGIQETQYFGPGTRLLVL.

Written as DNA, the CDR3 is TGCGCCAGCACCCCCGGTGGGGGGCGCGGGGAGACCCAGTACTTC. It translates to CASTPGGGRGETQYF. The chain carries TRBV5-1 and TRBJ2-5; either TRBD1 or TRBD2 may supply D (6 bases each). This CDR3 contains 15 residues. CDR1 SGHRS and CDR2 YFSETQ come from the germline V gene. V lost 6 bases and J 5 bases, leaving 20 bases between the germline ends. The whole variable domain, remainder taken from reference TRBV5-1 and TRBJ2-5, is KAGVTQTPRYLIKTRGQQVTLSCSPISGHRSVSWYQQTPGQGLQFLFEYFSETQRNKGNFPGRFSGRQFSNSRSEMNVSTLELGDSALYLCASTPGGGRGETQYFGPGTRLLVL.

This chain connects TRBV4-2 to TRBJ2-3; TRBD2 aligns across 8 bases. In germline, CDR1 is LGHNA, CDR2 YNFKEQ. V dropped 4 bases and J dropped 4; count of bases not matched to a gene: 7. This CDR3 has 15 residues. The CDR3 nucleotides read TGTGCCAGCAGCCTTTATAGCGGGATGGCAGATACGCAGTATTTT. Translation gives CASSLYSGMADTQYF.

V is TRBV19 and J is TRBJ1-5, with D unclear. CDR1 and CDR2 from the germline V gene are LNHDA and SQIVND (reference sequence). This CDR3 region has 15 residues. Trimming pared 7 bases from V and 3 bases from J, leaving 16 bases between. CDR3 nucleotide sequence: TGTGCCAGTAAGGTTCTTGGAACAGTCAATCAGCCCCAGCATTTT. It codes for CASKVLGTVNQPQHF.

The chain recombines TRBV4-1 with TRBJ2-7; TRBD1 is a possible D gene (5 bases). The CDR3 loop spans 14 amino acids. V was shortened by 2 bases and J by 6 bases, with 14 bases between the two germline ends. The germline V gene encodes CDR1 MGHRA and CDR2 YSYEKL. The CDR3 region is CASSQLSQGSEQYV. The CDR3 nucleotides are TGCGCCAGCAGCCAATTGTCGCAGGGCTCCGAGCAGTACGTC.